A single sample gave rise to the 25 T cell receptor beta chains below, sequenced in a study of breast tumors, draining lymph nodes, adjacent tissues. Samples came from axillary lymph nodes draining the breast cancer. TCRdb analysed the multiplex PCR reads with MiXCR anew, one entry per CDR3 protein. The sample has more than 100,000 distinct CDR3 sequences; around 22% are singletons. Sequencing used axillary lymph node tissue. The receptors derive from a female donor with breast cancer. Some clones in this sample may be carry-over from other donors' samples.

This clonotype was recorded many times. V and J are TRBV20-1 and TRBJ1-4; unclear D gene. V gave up 5 bases and J gave up 6 bases, with 4 bases separating them. The V gene's germline CDR1 is DFQATT and CDR2 SNEGSKA (reference sequence). CDR3 length equals 10 residues. The CDR3 here is CSAGYEKLFF. CDR3 coding DNA: TGCAGTGCTGGGTATGAAAAACTGTTTTTT.

This clonotype was picked up many times. The CDR3 protein is CASGSTGSYEQYF. CDR3 nucleotides: TGTGCCAGCGGTTCGACAGGGTCCTACGAGCAGTACTTC. The chain couples TRBV3-1 to TRBJ2-7, with 7 bases fitting TRBD1. Trimming cost V 8 bases and J 1 base; bases outside gene matches: 5. Germline V gives CDR1 LGHDT, CDR2 YNNKEL (reference sequence). CDR3 length: 13 amino acids.

This clonotype was detected a few times. The V gene is TRBV10-2, the J gene TRBJ2-2; D not certain. The CDR3 covers 14 residues. With 3 bases removed from V and 7 bases from J, the gap between germline ends came to 12 bases. Germline CDR1 reads WSHSY; CDR2 reads SAAADI. CDR3 nucleotide sequence: TGCGCCAGCAGTGATTTTTTAAGAGGCGGGGAGCTGTTTTTT. It is translated as CASSDFLRGGELFF.

In its sample, this clonotype was seen many times. This chain uses TRBV6-6 with TRBJ2-1; 8 bases map to TRBD1. CDR3 length equals 13 residues. The V gene's germline CDR1 is MNHNY and CDR2 SVGAGI (reference sequence). Germline trimming cut 5 bases from V and 9 bases from J; bases unmatched to any gene: 6. This CDR3 is CASSGDRMGEQFF. CDR3 nucleotide sequence: TGTGCCAGCAGTGGGGACAGGATGGGTGAGCAGTTCTTC.

With respect to this clonotype: This sequence may be a read error, since a much larger clone differs from it by one base. Since no conserved phenylalanine or tryptophan closes the CDR3, a read error is the likely cause. The rearrangement links TRBV12-3 or TRBV12-4 to TRBJ2-5; possibly TRBD1 or TRBD2 for D (6 bases each). Between the trimmed V and J ends, which lost 1 base and 0 bases, there was a span of 33 bases. The CDR3 has 23 residues. Here the CDR3 DNA reads TGTGCCAGCAGTTTAGGCCTGGGTGGTGGGGGGCAGGGTACCGCGAAGTACCAAGAGACCCAGTACCTC. Protein: CASSLGLGGGGQGTAKYQETQYL.

Note on this clonotype: Relative to the germline gene, one junction end is altered; a read error may explain this. The rearrangement joins TRBV6-2 or TRBV6-3 to TRBJ2-2, with D tentatively TRBD2 (5 bases). CDR3 size: 12 residues. Germline loops: CDR1 MNHEY, CDR2 SVGEGT. CDR3 region: CASSRNTGELSF. The DNA for the CDR3 is TGTGCCAGCAGTCGGAACACCGGGGAGCTGTCTTTT.

In its sample, this clonotype was seen many times. This chain connects TRBV7-9 to TRBJ2-7; the D gene is possibly TRBD2 (5 bases). The CDR3 is 14 amino acids. The V gene lost 2 bases and the J gene lost 5 bases, with 13 bases spanning the gap. Germline V gene sequence: CDR1 SEHNR, CDR2 FQNEAQ (reference sequence). DNA of the CDR3: TGTGCCAGCAGCTTATCTAGCCCCGGAGACGAGCAGTACTTC. Translating gives CASSLSSPGDEQYF.

This chain links TRBV15 with TRBJ1-6; TRBD1 agrees at 7 bases. The CDR3 is 13 amino acids. In germline, CDR1 is LNHNV, CDR2 YYDKDF (reference sequence). V was pared by 8 bases and J by 2 bases, with 0 bases of the junction left unmatched. CDR3 bases: TGTGCCACCGGGACAGCCTATAATTCACCCCTCCACTTT. Residues: CATGTAYNSPLHF.

This clonotype was found a few times. The rearrangement joins TRBV28 to TRBJ1-3; 10 positions match TRBD1. The trim removed 4 bases at V and 0 bases at J, leaving 3 bases unmatched. The CDR3 totals 16 residues. Germline V CDR1 and CDR2: MDHEN, SYDVKM. Here the CDR3 DNA reads TGTGCCAGCAGTTCGGGACAGGGGATCTCTGGAAACACCATATATTTT. It encodes CASSSGQGISGNTIYF.

This clonotype was seen more than once but under ten times. J is TRBJ1-5 and V is TRBV5-1, with a weak D call TRBD1 (5 bases). V was pared by 0 bases and J by 4 bases, with 11 bases between. Germline assignment: CDR1 SGHRS and CDR2 YFSETQ. The CDR3 totals 15 residues. CDR3 in DNA: TGCGCCAGCAGCTTGGAAGGGGTAGTAAATCAGCCCCAGCATTTT. It encodes CASSLEGVVNQPQHF.

This clonotype was seen many times. V usage is TRBV7-2 and J usage is TRBJ2-7; the D is unclear. With 1 base removed from V and 3 bases from J, the gap between germline ends came to 10 bases. This CDR3 region has 14 residues. CDR1 is SGHTA, CDR2 FQGNSA, per germline. The CDR3 nucleotides read TGTGCCAGCAGCTTAGAGAGCAAACTCTACGAGCAGTACTTC. Its translation is CASSLESKLYEQYF.

This clonotype appeared many times. This chain joins TRBV20-1 and TRBJ2-3; 11 bases align to TRBD2. J was trimmed by 5 bases and V by 4 bases; bases with no gene match: 5. This CDR3 has 14 residues. CDR1 and CDR2 from the germline V gene are DFQATT and SNEGSKA (reference sequence). The CDR3 nucleotides read TGCAGTGCTATTACTAGCGGGAGCTTAGATACGCAGTATTTT. This sequence encodes CSAITSGSLDTQYF.

The chain joins TRBV7-8 to TRBJ2-3, with a possible D match to TRBD2 (5 bases). Trimming cost V 1 base and J 3 bases, with 14 bases left between them. This CDR3 is built from 16 residues. CDR1 SGHVS and CDR2 FQNEAQ come from the germline V gene. DNA of the CDR3: TGTGCCAGCAGCTTAGTGCAGAGGGTATCGACAGATACGCAGTATTTT. Translated, it gives CASSLVQRVSTDTQYF.

With regard to this clonotype: This may be a read error: a much more frequent sequence differs by one nucleotide. This chain uses TRBV5-4 with TRBJ2-5; the D gene could be TRBD1 or TRBD2 (5 bases each). The CDR3 is made up of 15 amino acids. Germline lookup yields CDR1 SGHNT and CDR2 YYREEE (reference sequence). V lost 4 bases to trimming and J lost 2 bases, with 15 bases between them. DNA for the CDR3: TGTGCCAGCAGCCCAGTTCCGGGGCGGCAAGAGACCCAGTACTTC. Translating gives CASSPVPGRQETQYF.

The rearrangement links TRBV28 to TRBJ2-7; D tentatively reads TRBD1 or TRBD2 (5 bases each). The CDR3 runs to 15 residues. Germline loops: CDR1 MDHEN, CDR2 SYDVKM. The V gene lost 4 bases and the J gene lost 2 bases, with 15 bases spanning the gap. This CDR3 reads CASSSVGTATYEQYF. CDR3 nucleotides: TGTGCCAGCAGTTCAGTCGGGACCGCGACCTACGAGCAGTACTTC.

This clonotype was counted many times. The V gene is TRBV20-1, the J gene TRBJ1-2; unclear D gene. This CDR3 is 12 amino acids long. Trimming removed 7 bases from V and 8 bases from J, with 17 bases in between. In germline, CDR1 is DFQATT, CDR2 SNEGSKA (reference sequence). The CDR3 here is CSGSSAPRGYTF. The CDR3 DNA is TGCAGTGGGAGTTCGGCGCCGCGGGGCTACACCTTC.

This clonotype occurred many times. The chain has TRBV3-1 and TRBJ2-7, with D perhaps being TRBD1 or TRBD2 (5 bases each). Germline V lookup: CDR1 LGHDT, CDR2 YNNKEL (reference sequence). V lost 1 base and J 7 bases, leaving 14 bases between the germline ends. This CDR3 is 14 amino acids long. CDR3 loop: CASSQAGPGLEQYF. The CDR3 DNA reads TGTGCCAGCAGCCAAGCGGGACCCGGCCTGGAGCAGTACTTC.

This clonotype was picked up many times. V gene TRBV2 combines with J gene TRBJ2-7, with 9 bases aligning to TRBD2. This CDR3 spans 14 amino acids. Germline values: CDR1 SNHLY, CDR2 FYNNEI. Trimming at V came to 0 bases and at J to 10 bases, leaving 7 bases not matched to a gene. The CDR3 DNA follows: TGTGCCAGCAGTGAAGCGCTCAGCGGGAGGCCACAGTACTTC. It codes for CASSEALSGRPQYF. The full variable domain, its missing parts supplied by reference TRBV2 and TRBJ2-7, is EPEVTQTPSHQVTQMGQEVILRCVPISNHLYFYWYRQILGQKVEFLVSFYNNEISEKSEIFDDQFSVERPDGSNFTLKIRSTKLEDSAMYFCASSEALSGRPQYFGPGTRLTVT.

In the case of this clonotype: This may arise from a read error, as a much more abundant clone is one base away. This CDR3 fails to terminate in the conserved phenylalanine or tryptophan, so it likely reflects a read error. The rearrangement uses TRBV9 and TRBJ2-1; D possibly uses TRBD1 or TRBD2 (7 bases each). The ends were cut back, 1 base at V and 9 bases at J, with 11 bases in the middle. This CDR3 has 13 residues. Germline loops: CDR1 SGDLS, CDR2 YYNGEE. The CDR3 DNA follows: TGTGCCAGCAGCGTACAGGGGGGGAGTGAGCAGTTCATC. This translates into CASSVQGGSEQFI.

The J gene is TRBJ2-1, the V gene TRBV19; 12 bases agree with TRBD2. J lost 4 bases, V lost 8 bases, and 9 bases had no gene match. The germline V gene has CDR1 LNHDA and CDR2 SQIVND (reference sequence). The CDR3 is 16 amino acids. CDR3: CASGRLAGEAYNEQFF. CDR3 coding DNA: TGTGCCAGTGGCAGACTAGCGGGAGAGGCGTACAATGAGCAGTTCTTC.

This clonotype was recorded a few times. The rearrangement links TRBV3-1 to TRBJ2-2; D remains unclear. This CDR3 has 15 amino acids. Trimming took 0 bases from V and 4 from J, leaving 9 bases between them. Germline CDR1 reads LGHDT; CDR2 reads YNNKEL (reference sequence). The CDR3 reads CASSQDETTTGELFF. The CDR3 region has the DNA TGTGCCAGCAGCCAAGATGAGACAACCACCGGGGAGCTGTTTTTT.

This clonotype was seen many times. The chain links TRBV20-1 to TRBJ1-5; 8 bases align to TRBD1. The V gene end was trimmed by 0 bases and the J gene end by 0 bases; junction bases not matched to a gene: 13. Germline-derived CDR1 and CDR2 are DFQATT and SNEGSKA (reference sequence). This CDR3 has 19 amino acids. The CDR3 DNA reads TGCAGTGCTAGAGAACCTCCGAGGACAGGGCCATATAGCAATCAGCCCCAGCATTTT. As protein: CSAREPPRTGPYSNQPQHF.

This clonotype was recorded at least ten times. The V gene is TRBV7-3, the J gene TRBJ2-2; D is uncertain. There are 16 residues in the CDR3. V lost 1 base and J 0 bases, leaving 9 bases between the germline ends. The germline gives CDR1 SGHTA, CDR2 FQGTGA. Here the CDR3 DNA reads TGTGCCAGCAGCTTAAATCCCGTACCGAACACCGGGGAGCTGTTTTTT. Translating it yields CASSLNPVPNTGELFF.

This clonotype was seen a few times. The chain uses TRBV12-3 or TRBV12-4 and TRBJ2-4, with 7 positions matching TRBD1. J was trimmed by 8 bases and V by 3 bases; bases with no gene match: 7. The CDR3 covers 14 residues. The CDR3 bases are TGTGCCAGCAGTTTGGGGCAGGGGGTAGACATTCAGTACTTC. Translated, it gives CASSLGQGVDIQYF.

This clonotype showed up many times. This chain uses TRBV7-9 with TRBJ2-2; 7 bases match TRBD2. V was clipped by 5 bases and J by 5 bases; unmatched bases: 14. Germline V lookup: CDR1 SEHNR, CDR2 FQNEAQ (reference sequence). The CDR3 loop spans 17 amino acids. CDR3 sequence: CASSPLKEGGPTGELFF. The CDR3 bases are TGTGCCAGCAGCCCTCTAAAAGAGGGAGGGCCAACCGGGGAGCTGTTTTTT.